This TCR beta chain was identified during a study of cytomegalovirus exposure and HLA in healthy donors. Study in general: A later analysis reported the same platform for the 95 to 150 validation repertoires and the approximately 700 first-cohort repertoires. Overall study findings and caveats: In vitro work confirmed that a few CMV-associated chains recognize CMV antigens.

Here immunoSEQ multiplex PCR was the method, and the copy in TCRdb shows in-frame clones only, minus some. The sample shows fewer than 250,000 clones, roughly 91% of them seen only once. This clone was detected only a few times. What it binds is not known. The CDR3 extends over 13 amino acids. V was pared by 3 bases and J by 1 base, with 6 bases between. CDR1 MGHRA and CDR2 YSYEKL come from the germline V gene. The receptor comes from a woman younger than 30 in good health and CMV-seropositive. Source material: PBMCs. This chain links TRBV4-1 with TRBJ1-1, with a possible D match to TRBD1 (5 bases). The DNA of the CDR3 is TGCGCCAGCAGCCACGGGGGGAACACTGAAGCTTTCTTT. Translation gives CASSHGGNTEAFF.